The 31 T cell receptor beta chains given below trace back to one sample, sequenced in a study of blood T cell repertoires in COVID-19. Assay: immunoSEQ multiplex PCR; the TCRdb copy retains only in-frame clones and omits some. The profile covers around 310,000 clones, with over 75% appearing a single time and 12% taken by the ten largest. The specimen sequenced was peripheral blood. These receptors all stem from a woman in her sixties or seventies with acute or convalescent COVID-19.

In its sample, this clone was seen a few times. V and J are TRBV7-9 and TRBJ2-2; 9 bases fit TRBD1. The V gene's germline CDR1 is SEHNR and CDR2 FQNEAQ (reference sequence). The V gene end was trimmed by 8 bases and the J gene end by 0 bases; junction bases not matched to a gene: 7. This CDR3 comprises 16 residues. The CDR3 here is CASGGTGFTNTGELFF. The DNA for the CDR3 is TGTGCCAGCGGCGGGACAGGGTTCACGAACACCGGGGAGCTGTTTTTT.

The chain is built from TRBV7-2 and TRBJ1-2; no clear D gene. The germline V gene has CDR1 SGHTA and CDR2 FQGNSA. Trimming left V 5 bases short and J 2 bases short, with 9 bases between. There are 13 residues in the CDR3. For the CDR3, the DNA is TGTGCCAGCAGCCGAACCGGGAACTATGGCTACACCTTC. Protein product: CASSRTGNYGYTF.

V gene TRBV12-3 or TRBV12-4 combines with J gene TRBJ2-1; TRBD1 might be the D (5 bases). This CDR3 contains 12 residues. Between the trimmed V and J ends, which lost 8 bases and 12 bases, there was a span of 17 bases. The CDR3 DNA is TGTGCCAGCGGGGCAGACTTTAGAGGGCAGTTCTTC. This sequence encodes CASGADFRGQFF.

The V and J genes are TRBV28 and TRBJ1-2; the match to TRBD1 covers 10 bases. The V gene's germline CDR1 is MDHEN and CDR2 SYDVKM. With V trimmed by 4 bases and J by 10 bases, 18 bases remained unmatched. This CDR3 contains 17 residues. The CDR3 coding sequence is TGTGCCAGCAGTTCTTCCCAATTACGGGACAGGGGTCGACTCTACACCTTC. Its protein is CASSSSQLRDRGRLYTF.

V gene TRBV9 combines with J gene TRBJ2-1, with 9 bases fitting TRBD2. Germline CDR1 is SGDLS and CDR2 is YYNGEE. Germline trimming cut 0 bases from V and 0 bases from J; bases unmatched to any gene: 10. CDR3 length equals 19 residues. The CDR3 reads CASSVVVSGSIGSYNEQFF. CDR3 DNA: TGTGCCAGCAGCGTAGTGGTTAGCGGGAGTATTGGCTCCTACAATGAGCAGTTCTTC.

The chain couples TRBV20-1 to TRBJ1-1; D might be TRBD1 (6 bases). The CDR3 length is 13 residues. The V and J ends lost 3 bases and 1 base respectively, with 9 bases between them. From germline, CDR1 is DFQATT and CDR2 SNEGSKA (reference sequence). The CDR3 coding sequence is TGCAGTGCTAGTCAGGGGTCGAACACTGAAGCTTTCTTT. This codes for CSASQGSNTEAFF.

The chain combines TRBV18 with TRBJ1-2; perhaps TRBD1 as D (6 bases). CDR1 KGHSH and CDR2 LQKENI come from the germline V gene. This CDR3 has 13 residues. V lost 3 bases, J lost 8 bases, and 13 bases lay in between. The CDR3 loop reads CASSPTDSRGYTF. CDR3 nucleotides: TGTGCCAGCTCACCGACGGACAGTCGCGGCTACACCTTC. Full variable domain (outside the CDR3, taken from reference TRBV18 and TRBJ1-2): NAGVMQNPRHLVRRRGQEARLRCSPMKGHSHVYWYRQLPEEGLKFMVYLQKENIIDESGMPKERFSAEFPKEGPSILRIQQVVRGDSAAYFCASSPTDSRGYTFGSGTRLTVV.

This clone has just one count. The CDR3 DNA is TGTGCCAGCCTGCGGGGCAGGGAGTATAATTCACCCCTCCACTTT. As protein: CASLRGREYNSPLHF. This sequence joins TRBV13 and TRBJ1-6; D perhaps matches TRBD1 (5 bases). Trimming removed 8 bases from V and 4 bases from J, with 15 bases in between. Germline V gene data show CDR1 as PRHDT and CDR2 as FYEKMQ (reference sequence). This CDR3 contains 15 residues.

The CDR3 coding sequence is TGTGCCAGCAGCTTAGGACAGGTCTACGAGCAGTACTTC. It yields the protein CASSLGQVYEQYF. V is TRBV7-9 and J is TRBJ2-7; tentative D call: TRBD1 (6 bases). CDR3 length equals 13 residues. Germline V gene sequence: CDR1 SEHNR, CDR2 FQNEAQ (reference sequence). Trimming removed 1 base from V and 3 bases from J, with 7 bases in between.

This clone has only one observation. The rearrangement uses TRBV23-1 and TRBJ1-5, with D uncertain. TRBV23-1 is given ORF status, its function remaining uncertain. Deletions cut 3 bases from V and 3 bases from J, with 9 bases between. The CDR3 runs 14 residues. The CDR3 sequence: CASSQLEANQPQHF. The CDR3 nucleotides are TGCGCCAGCAGTCAGTTAGAAGCCAATCAGCCCCAGCATTTT.

This chain joins TRBV6-5 and TRBJ2-7; TRBD2 agrees at 11 bases. The CDR3 is made up of 14 amino acids. V lost 6 bases and J lost 2; bases outside the gene matches: 3. CDR1 MNHEY and CDR2 SVGAGI come from the germline V gene. CDR3 region: CASREGLAAYEQYF. Written as DNA, the CDR3 is TGTGCCAGCAGGGAGGGACTAGCGGCCTACGAGCAGTACTTC.

With regard to this clone: This sample also contains other DNA sequences that code for the same CDR3. The chain joins TRBV6-2 or TRBV6-3 to TRBJ1-5; D not certain. V was shortened by 2 bases and J by 4 bases, with 6 bases between the two germline ends. The CDR3 spans 13 residues. Germline lookup yields CDR1 MNHEY and CDR2 SVGEGT. CDR3 sequence (DNA): TGTGCCAGCAGTTACGGGCCGAATCAGCCCCAGCATTTT. Translating it yields CASSYGPNQPQHF.

The rearrangement links TRBV7-6 to TRBJ1-2; 7 nucleotides align to TRBD1. V shed 1 base and J 5 bases; nucleotides not matched to a gene: 4. The CDR3 contains 14 residues. Germline-derived CDR1 and CDR2 are SGHVS and FNYEAQ. CDR3 coding DNA: TGTGCCAGCAGCTTAGTAGGGGACAGTTATGGCTACACCTTC. It translates to CASSLVGDSYGYTF.

This chain links TRBV7-2 with TRBJ1-6, with D maybe TRBD1 (5 bases). CDR1 and CDR2 (germline): SGHTA, FQGNSA. Deletions cut 5 bases from V and 7 bases from J, with 15 bases between. The CDR3 sequence is 15 residues long. CDR3 in amino acids: CASSLPGVGNSPLHF. CDR3 bases: TGTGCCAGCAGCCTTCCGGGGGTCGGCAATTCACCCCTCCACTTT.

The chain recombines TRBV28 with TRBJ1-5, with TRBD1 matching 7 bases. After removal of 3 bases from V and 3 bases from J, the junction contained 8 bases not matched to a gene. CDR1 is MDHEN and CDR2 is SYDVKM in the germline V gene. The CDR3 has 16 residues. CDR3 DNA: TGTGCCAGCAGTTTTCGGGCGACAGGGAACAATCAGCCCCAGCATTTT. Its protein is CASSFRATGNNQPQHF.

The rearrangement links TRBV30 to TRBJ1-4; no clear D gene. Trimming took 1 base from V and 4 from J, leaving 13 bases between them. Germline-derived CDR1 and CDR2 are GTSNPN and SVGIG (reference sequence). This CDR3 is 15 amino acids long. The CDR3 region is CAWSDSRRYNEKLFF. For the CDR3, the DNA is TGTGCCTGGAGTGACTCTCGTCGGTATAATGAAAAACTGTTTTTT.

This rearrangement joins TRBV2 to TRBJ2-7; D unclear. Germline V gene lookup returns CDR1 SNHLY and CDR2 FYNNEI. V lost 1 base and J lost 1, with 11 bases in between. The CDR3 contains 15 residues. Written as DNA, the CDR3 is TGTGCCAGCAGTGAAGAAGCAGGCCTGTCCTACGAGCAGTACTTC. Its translation: CASSEEAGLSYEQYF.

The chain carries TRBV13 and TRBJ2-5; a possible D gene is TRBD2 (7 bases). V lost 4 bases, J lost 5 bases, and 20 bases lay in between. Germline V gene data show CDR1 as PRHDT and CDR2 as FYEKMQ (reference sequence). CDR3 length equals 16 residues. The CDR3 sequence is CASSSPAGAGGETQYF. The CDR3 DNA sequence: TGTGCCAGCAGCTCCCCCGCGGGGGCAGGTGGGGAGACCCAGTACTTC.

The V and J genes are TRBV27 and TRBJ2-1; TRBD2 matches 7 bases. Trimming removed 4 bases from V and 7 bases from J; junction bases left unmatched: 7. The V gene's germline CDR1 is MNHEY and CDR2 SMNVEV (reference sequence). The CDR3 totals 14 residues. In nucleotides, the CDR3 is TGTGCCAGCAGTTCATCGTGGGGGGGTAATGAGCAGTTCTTC. This codes for CASSSSWGGNEQFF.

The genes are TRBV3-1 (or the pseudogene TRBV3-2) and TRBJ2-2, with D possibly matching TRBD1 (5 bases). This CDR3 comprises 14 residues. V dropped 1 base and J dropped 3 bases, with 6 bases sitting between them. The germline V gene has CDR1 LGHDT and CDR2 YNNKEL (reference sequence). The CDR3: CASSQAGYTGELFF. The CDR3 bases are TGTGCCAGCAGCCAAGCAGGGTACACCGGGGAGCTGTTTTTT.

V and J are TRBV28 and TRBJ1-1, with TRBD1 matching over 8 bases. V dropped 6 bases and J dropped 1; count of bases not matched to a gene: 7. CDR3 size: 15 residues. Per germline, CDR1 MDHEN and CDR2 SYDVKM. CDR3 residues: CASRESTGGNTEAFF. CDR3 coding DNA: TGTGCCAGCAGAGAGAGTACAGGGGGGAACACTGAAGCTTTCTTT.

The V and J genes are TRBV7-9 and TRBJ2-1; a weak D match, TRBD2 (6 bases). CDR1 and CDR2 from the germline V gene are SEHNR and FQNEAQ (reference sequence). This CDR3 region has 14 residues. Trimming took 4 bases from V and 4 from J, leaving 11 bases between them. The CDR3 DNA reads TGTGCCAGCAGCTCCGAGGAGGGATACAATGAGCAGTTCTTC. It translates to CASSSEEGYNEQFF.

Regarding this clone: In the same sample, other DNA sequences code for this CDR3. The rearrangement links TRBV29-1 to TRBJ1-5, with a weak D call TRBD1 (5 bases). V was trimmed by 4 bases and J by 0 bases, leaving 7 bases between them. The CDR3 consists of 13 residues. Germline V gene lookup returns CDR1 SQVTM and CDR2 ANQGSEA. The CDR3 DNA sequence: TGCAGCGTTGGGCAGGGTAGCAATCAGCCCCAGCATTTT. As protein: CSVGQGSNQPQHF.

Written as DNA, the CDR3 is TGTGCCAGCAGCTTAGGCGGGACTAGAACCTACGAGCAGTACTTC. Amino acids: CASSLGGTRTYEQYF. This chain links TRBV7-2 with TRBJ2-7, with 8 bases that match TRBD2. Germline-derived CDR1 and CDR2 are SGHTA and FQGNSA. The CDR3 consists of 15 residues. V was clipped by 1 base and J by 2 bases; unmatched bases: 4.

The CDR3 loop reads CASSSAGSYNEQFF. The CDR3, as DNA: TGTGCCAGTAGTTCCGCGGGCTCCTACAATGAGCAGTTCTTC. This chain uses TRBV19 with TRBJ2-1, with D tentatively TRBD2 (5 bases). The germline V gene has CDR1 LNHDA and CDR2 SQIVND (reference sequence). The CDR3 contains 14 residues. Trimming took 5 bases from V and 0 from J, leaving 8 bases between them.

On this clone itself: The identical CDR3 is also encoded by other nucleotide sequences in the sample. V is TRBV9 and J is TRBJ2-1; D might be TRBD1 (6 bases). The CDR3 is 15 amino acids. The V and J ends lost 0 bases and 1 base respectively, with 8 bases between them. The germline V gene encodes CDR1 SGDLS and CDR2 YYNGEE. CDR3 region: CASSVGRGSYNEQFF. CDR3 in DNA: TGTGCCAGCAGCGTAGGCAGGGGTTCCTACAATGAGCAGTTCTTC.

This chain connects TRBV5-1 to TRBJ2-7; D may be TRBD2 (5 bases). The ends were cut back, 0 bases at V and 2 bases at J, with 15 bases in the middle. The germline CDR1 and CDR2 sequences are SGHRS and YFSETQ. The CDR3 has 16 residues. The CDR3: CASSLGGLSDPYEQYF. The CDR3 region has the DNA TGCGCCAGCAGCTTGGGCGGACTGTCGGACCCCTACGAGCAGTACTTC.

The V call is TRBV4-3, the J call TRBJ1-2, with D possibly TRBD1 on 5 matching bases. Trimming shortened V by 5 bases and J by 4 bases, and 23 bases separated the two germline ends. Germline CDR1 LGHNA, CDR2 YSLEER. This CDR3 comprises 17 residues. Here the CDR3 DNA reads TGCGCCAGCAGCTACCGGGACTTTAACAACCCAGGCTATGGCTACACCTTC. Translated, it gives CASSYRDFNNPGYGYTF.

This clone has just one count. The chain recombines TRBV4-3 with TRBJ2-6, with unresolved D. The CDR3 runs to 17 residues. Germline assignment: CDR1 LGHNA and CDR2 YSLEER. Trimming shortened V by 3 bases and J by 0 bases, and 12 bases separated the two germline ends. The CDR3 DNA reads TGCGCCAGCAGCCACAATTCAGTTCTCTCTGGGGCCAACGTCCTGACTTTC. Its translation is CASSHNSVLSGANVLTF.

The chain is built from TRBV28 and TRBJ1-6; 8 bases align to TRBD1. The CDR3 consists of 13 residues. The junction had 8 bases not matched to a gene; V was cut back by 10 bases and J by 9 bases. Germline values: CDR1 MDHEN, CDR2 SYDVKM. CDR3 DNA: TGTGCCACCGGGGACAGGTGGGGTTCACCCCTCCACTTT. It specifies CATGDRWGSPLHF.

This clone has just a few counts. V usage is TRBV5-8 and J usage is TRBJ1-5; 8 nucleotides match TRBD1. The CDR3 runs 16 residues. The ends lost 0 bases at V and 9 bases at J; junction bases unmatched: 11. The germline V gene has CDR1 SGHTS and CDR2 YDEGEE. The CDR3 DNA is TGTGCCAGCAGCTTGGGTACGGGACAGGACCTTTGGCCCCAGCATTTT. Its translation is CASSLGTGQDLWPQHF. Full variable domain (outside the CDR3, taken from reference TRBV5-8 and TRBJ1-5): EAGVTQSPTHLIKTRGQQATLRCSPISGHTSVYWYQQALGLGLQFLLWYDEGEERNRGNFPPRFSGRQFPNYSSELNVNALELEDSALYLCASSLGTGQDLWPQHFGDGTRLSIL.